The 27 T cell receptor beta chains in this list originate from one sample, sequenced in a study of T cell responses to AZD1222 COVID-19 vaccine. The assay was immunoSEQ multiplex PCR, and TCRdb's table has in-frame clones only and misses some. The sample carries roughly 100,000 clones, 86% recorded once. The sequencing here drew on peripheral blood, taken on day 0 of AZD1222 vaccination. Receptor source: an adult in good health.

The count of this clone is one. The rearrangement uses TRBV28 and TRBJ1-6, with unresolved D. This CDR3 contains 15 residues. CDR1 MDHEN and CDR2 SYDVKM come from the germline V gene. V lost 3 bases, J lost 5 bases, and 11 bases lay in between. CDR3 sequence: CASSLFVRDNSPLHF. CDR3 nucleotides: TGTGCCAGCAGTTTGTTTGTCAGAGATAATTCACCCCTCCACTTT.

This sequence joins TRBV7-2 and TRBJ1-1; 8 nucleotides line up with TRBD1. This CDR3 contains 14 residues. Germline-derived CDR1 and CDR2 are SGHTA and FQGNSA. The trim removed 3 bases at V and 4 bases at J, leaving 4 bases unmatched. CDR3 residues: CASSLDRVTTEAFF. The DNA of the CDR3 is TGTGCCAGCAGCTTGGACAGGGTAACCACTGAAGCTTTCTTT.

The chain recombines TRBV5-1 with TRBJ2-5, with 9 bases matching TRBD2. CDR1 SGHRS and CDR2 YFSETQ come from the germline V gene. This CDR3 spans 15 amino acids. V shed 0 bases, J shed 5 bases, and the junction held 5 bases outside the gene matches. CDR3 nucleotides: TGCGCCAGCAGCTTGGGACTAGCGGTTGGGGAGACCCAGTACTTC. This encodes CASSLGLAVGETQYF.

The chain combines TRBV4-3 with TRBJ2-5; 8 bases are shared with TRBD2. Trimming at V came to 4 bases and at J to 4 bases, leaving 8 bases not matched to a gene. The CDR3 covers 15 residues. Germline lookup yields CDR1 LGHNA and CDR2 YSLEER. The CDR3 bases are TGCGCCAGCAGCCCGTTAGCGGGGAGAGGAGAGACCCAGTACTTC. Translated, it gives CASSPLAGRGETQYF.

V usage is TRBV20-1 and J usage is TRBJ2-2; D remains unclear. This CDR3 is built from 11 residues. From germline, CDR1 is DFQATT and CDR2 SNEGSKA (reference sequence). V lost 6 bases and J 8 bases, leaving 10 bases between the germline ends. The CDR3 DNA reads TGCAGTGCCACCTTCCTGGGGGAGCTGTTTTTT. This encodes CSATFLGELFF.

The chain is built from TRBV19 and TRBJ2-3; TRBD2 matches at 10 bases. V gave up 2 bases and J gave up 10 bases; unmatched junction bases: 12. The CDR3 covers 16 residues. The germline CDR1 and CDR2 sequences are LNHDA and SQIVND (reference sequence). In DNA, the CDR3 is TGTGCCAGTAGTATAACCAGCCTAGCGGGAGACGATTCGCAGTATTTT. Protein sequence: CASSITSLAGDDSQYF. The full variable domain, completed using reference TRBV19 and TRBJ2-3, is DGGITQSPKYLFRKEGQNVTLSCEQNLNHDAMYWYRQDPGQGLRLIYYSQIVNDFQKGDIAEGYSVSREKKESFPLTVTSAQKNPTAFYLCASSITSLAGDDSQYFGPGTRLTVL.

The chain combines TRBV4-3 with TRBJ2-1; 12 positions agree with TRBD2. The trim removed 2 bases at V and 9 bases at J, leaving 11 bases unmatched. The CDR3 has 17 residues. CDR1 and CDR2 (germline): LGHNA, YSLEER. The CDR3 DNA reads as TGCGCCAGCAGCCAACAGGGGCGACTAGCGGGAGATGTTGAGCAGTTCTTC. As protein: CASSQQGRLAGDVEQFF.

The rearrangement joins TRBV7-3 to TRBJ2-2; TRBD2 is a possible D gene (6 bases). Trimming pared 8 bases from V and 6 bases from J, leaving 10 bases between. CDR1 and CDR2 from the germline V gene are SGHTA and FQGTGA. The CDR3 extends over 12 amino acids. CDR3 sequence reads: CASGRRPGELFF. Here the CDR3 DNA reads TGTGCCAGCGGGAGGCGCCCCGGGGAGCTGTTTTTT.

This clone was observed a few times. The chain is built from TRBV30 and TRBJ1-2, with 7 bases lining up with TRBD1. The junction had 5 bases not matched to a gene; V was cut back by 4 bases and J by 3 bases. The CDR3 covers 13 residues. Germline CDR1 GTSNPN, CDR2 SVGIG (reference sequence). The CDR3 spells CAWNRGADYGYTF. The CDR3 DNA sequence: TGTGCCTGGAACAGGGGCGCAGACTATGGCTACACCTTC.

The gene calls are TRBV19 and TRBJ2-7; D perhaps matches TRBD2 (5 bases). The length of the CDR3 is 14 residues. The germline V gene encodes CDR1 LNHDA and CDR2 SQIVND (reference sequence). V was trimmed by 7 bases and J by 3 bases, leaving 16 bases between them. The CDR3 DNA is TGTGCCAGTAAACTTGGGCCCGGGGACTACGAGCAGTACTTC. Residues: CASKLGPGDYEQYF.

The CDR3 DNA reads as TGTGCCAGCTCACCAATTGACAGTGATAGGTCCCCCCTCCACTTT. This codes for CASSPIDSDRSPLHF. This rearrangement joins TRBV18 to TRBJ1-6; TRBD1 might be the D (5 bases). CDR3 size: 15 residues. Germline V gives CDR1 KGHSH, CDR2 LQKENI. V was clipped by 2 bases and J by 13 bases, with 18 bases between them.

The chain has TRBV11-3 and TRBJ2-7, with D unresolved. The germline V and J ends were trimmed by 5 bases and 5 bases, with 10 bases remaining between them. CDR1 and CDR2 from the germline V gene are SGHNT and YENEEA. The CDR3 length is 12 residues. CDR3 residues: CASSVGGHEQYF. The CDR3 DNA follows: TGTGCCAGCAGCGTAGGTGGCCACGAGCAGTACTTC.

This clone appeared a few times. J is TRBJ1-5 and V is TRBV19; 7 bases are shared with TRBD1. V was pared by 8 bases and J by 3 bases, with 7 bases of the junction left unmatched. Germline CDR1 reads LNHDA; CDR2 reads SQIVND (reference sequence). The CDR3 has 14 amino acids. The CDR3 sequence: CASLKGGINQPQHF. CDR3 in DNA: TGTGCCAGTCTGAAAGGGGGCATCAATCAGCCCCAGCATTTT.

The V and J genes are TRBV3-1 (or the pseudogene TRBV3-2) and TRBJ2-6; D is ambiguous. CDR1 and CDR2 (germline): LGHDT, YNNKEL (reference sequence). The CDR3 covers 13 residues. Between the trimmed V and J ends, which lost 4 bases and 2 bases, there was a span of 3 bases. The CDR3 region has the DNA TGTGCCAGCAGCCCTACTGGGGCCAACGTCCTGACTTTC. Translation: CASSPTGANVLTF.

Only one count was recorded for this clone. The chain couples TRBV27 to TRBJ2-3; D ambiguous. Trimming shortened V by 6 bases and J by 0 bases, and 4 bases separated the two germline ends. The CDR3 has 12 amino acids. The germline gives CDR1 MNHEY, CDR2 SMNVEV (reference sequence). In nucleotides, the CDR3 is TGTGCCAGCAGCTATAGCACAGATACGCAGTATTTT. It encodes CASSYSTDTQYF.

The V gene is TRBV30, the J gene TRBJ1-1; D is undetermined. This CDR3 region has 13 residues. The germline CDR1 and CDR2 sequences are GTSNPN and SVGIG (reference sequence). The V gene lost 0 bases and the J gene lost 4 bases, with 9 bases spanning the gap. The CDR3 nucleotides are TGTGCCTGGAGTGTTGGTCAGGTCACTGAAGCTTTCTTT. Its translation: CAWSVGQVTEAFF.

This chain connects TRBV5-1 to TRBJ2-1, with 8 bases that match TRBD2. The germline V gene has CDR1 SGHRS and CDR2 YFSETQ. Trimming at V came to 0 bases and at J to 10 bases, leaving 3 bases not matched to a gene. CDR3 length: 13 residues. The CDR3 sequence is CASSLEASGEQFF. For the CDR3, the DNA is TGCGCCAGCAGCTTGGAGGCTAGCGGGGAGCAGTTCTTC. Drawing the rest from reference TRBV5-1 and TRBJ2-1, the complete variable domain is KAGVTQTPRYLIKTRGQQVTLSCSPISGHRSVSWYQQTPGQGLQFLFEYFSETQRNKGNFPGRFSGRQFSNSRSEMNVSTLELGDSALYLCASSLEASGEQFFGPGTRLTVL.

The chain employs TRBV30 and TRBJ1-1; the D gene is possibly TRBD1 (6 bases). The germline gives CDR1 GTSNPN, CDR2 SVGIG (reference sequence). This CDR3 is built from 11 residues. Written as DNA, the CDR3 is TGTGCTTGGGGGCAGAACACTGAAGCTTTCTTT. Its protein is CAWGQNTEAFF.

The chain has TRBV2 and TRBJ1-6; 7 bases align to TRBD1. The germline V gene encodes CDR1 SNHLY and CDR2 FYNNEI. The length of the CDR3 is 15 residues. Trimming cost V 5 bases and J 8 bases; bases outside gene matches: 9. The CDR3 region has the DNA TGTGCCAGCAGTTGGACAGGAGGTGGGGATTCACCCCTCCACTTT. This sequence encodes CASSWTGGGDSPLHF.

This clone was counted a single time. J is TRBJ1-1 and V is TRBV6-1; TRBD1 matches 7 bases. CDR3 length equals 15 residues. V lost 2 bases and J lost 4; bases outside the gene matches: 7. Looked up from germline, CDR1 is MNHNS and CDR2 is SASEGT. The CDR3 DNA reads TGTGCCAGCAGTGAAAAGGGGGCGAAGAGCACTGAAGCTTTCTTT. This gives the protein CASSEKGAKSTEAFF.

The chain combines TRBV18 with TRBJ2-2; D not certain. Trimming stripped 3 bases from V and 0 bases from J, with 8 bases between. CDR3 length: 15 residues. Germline V lookup: CDR1 KGHSH, CDR2 LQKENI. The CDR3 DNA reads TGTGCCAGCTCACCGGTTACTTCGAACACCGGGGAGCTGTTTTTT. This codes for CASSPVTSNTGELFF.

This clone was counted a single time. This chain connects TRBV6-5 to TRBJ2-2; possibly TRBD2 for D (5 bases). The CDR3 spans 12 residues. V was trimmed by 6 bases and J by 6 bases, leaving 8 bases between them. CDR1 is MNHEY and CDR2 is SVGAGI in the germline V gene. The CDR3 DNA follows: TGTGCCAGCAGGGCGGGTGCCGGGGAGCTGTTTTTT. Amino acids: CASRAGAGELFF.

This chain links TRBV6-1 with TRBJ1-4, with D uncertain. The CDR3 covers 17 residues. Germline values: CDR1 MNHNS, CDR2 SASEGT. The germline V and J ends were trimmed by 4 bases and 6 bases, with 21 bases remaining between them. The CDR3 protein is CASSASASPAPYEKLFF. The CDR3 DNA is TGTGCCAGCAGTGCGTCAGCCTCACCCGCCCCTTATGAAAAACTGTTTTTT.

This clone occurred once. The genes are TRBV5-1 and TRBJ2-2; D may correspond to TRBD1 or TRBD2 (6 bases each). Trimming left V 2 bases short and J 5 bases short, with 19 bases between. CDR3 length equals 17 residues. Germline assignment: CDR1 SGHRS and CDR2 YFSETQ. CDR3 coding DNA: TGCGCCAGCAGCTTTCCTGTAGGAGGGGGAGGAACCGGGGAGCTGTTTTTT. This translates into CASSFPVGGGGTGELFF.

The chain couples TRBV5-6 to TRBJ2-7; D gene ambiguous. V lost 0 bases to trimming and J lost 2 bases, with 15 bases between them. Germline-derived CDR1 and CDR2 are SGHDT and YYEEEE. The CDR3 consists of 16 residues. CDR3 nucleotides: TGTGCCAGCAGCTTGGATCCCTCCTCCTCCGCCTACGAGCAGTACTTC. It codes for CASSLDPSSSAYEQYF. Based on the CDR3 plus reference TRBV5-6 and TRBJ2-7, the full variable domain is DAGVTQSPTHLIKTRGQQVTLRCSPKSGHDTVSWYQQALGQGPQFIFQYYEEEERQRGNFPDRFSGHQFPNYSSELNVNALLLGDSALYLCASSLDPSSSAYEQYFGPGTRLTVT.

V gene TRBV3-1 (or the pseudogene TRBV3-2) combines with J gene TRBJ2-3; D is possibly TRBD1 (6 bases). V lost 6 bases, J lost 0 bases, and 10 bases lay in between. CDR1 and CDR2 from the germline V gene are LGHDT and YNNKEL (reference sequence). The CDR3 runs 14 residues. CDR3 nucleotides: TGTGCCAGCAGGCAGGGACATAGCACAGATACGCAGTATTTT. The encoded protein is CASRQGHSTDTQYF.

This clone was picked up one time. This rearrangement joins TRBV27 to TRBJ2-7, with 9 bases identical to TRBD1. CDR1 is MNHEY, CDR2 SMNVEV, per germline (reference sequence). This CDR3 spans 14 amino acids. J was trimmed by 2 bases and V by 6 bases; bases with no gene match: 5. The CDR3 reads CASRGGTGPYEQYF. Written as DNA, the CDR3 is TGTGCCAGCAGGGGAGGGACAGGGCCCTACGAGCAGTACTTC.